This passage covers 18 T cell receptor beta chains from one sample sequenced in a study of human T cells and chemical hapten exposure (dated by TCRdb to 2020 to 2023). What this sample's treatment or condition label stands for: therapeutic diphenylcyclopropenone sensitization with weekly scalp DPC. During library preparation, unique molecular identifiers were attached to individual cDNA molecules so that TCRs could be counted quantitatively and reproducibly. Clones were called with MiXCR by TCRdb after fastp trimmed the public reads at Q25, and only in-frame beta chains were retained. Each entry is one CDR3 protein sequence, shown with its most common DNA and genes. Counted in this sample were some 5,200 distinct CDR3 sequences; less than 65% of them appeared once. The ten largest clones capture approximately 3.8% of the sample. The sequences come from whole blood, collected before DPC sensitization or 2, 6, or about 24 weeks after (not recorded which). The receptors shown here come from an adult with alopecia areata. Some clones in this sample may be carry-over from other donors' samples. This table probably holds off-target reads from a library built for another chain.

The CDR3 DNA sequence: TGCAGTGCTAGAGATATGGGGCACGAGCAGTACTTC. Its protein is CSARDMGHEQYF. V gene TRBV20-1 combines with J gene TRBJ2-7; possibly TRBD1 for D (5 bases). Germline CDR1 and CDR2: DFQATT and SNEGSKA (reference sequence). CDR3 size: 12 residues. Trimming pared 0 bases from V and 5 bases from J, leaving 8 bases between.

This clonotype was seen more than once but under ten times. This chain links TRBV6-5 with TRBJ2-3, with 9 bases fitting TRBD1. The germline V gene encodes CDR1 MNHEY and CDR2 SVGAGI. The CDR3 extends over 18 amino acids. The ends lost 2 bases at V and 0 bases at J; junction bases unmatched: 9. The CDR3 DNA reads as TGTGCCAGCAGTTACGGATCTACAGGGGGCTTTAGCACAGATACGCAGTATTTT. Translated: CASSYGSTGGFSTDTQYF.

V and J are TRBV19 and TRBJ2-2; no reliable D call. Trimming removed 2 bases from V and 4 bases from J, with 11 bases in between. CDR1 and CDR2 from the germline V gene are LNHDA and SQIVND (reference sequence). The CDR3 runs to 15 residues. CDR3 protein: CASSIKGPLTGELFF. CDR3 sequence (DNA): TGTGCCAGTAGTATAAAAGGGCCCCTCACCGGGGAGCTGTTTTTT.

The V and J genes are TRBV2 and TRBJ2-3, with 7 bases aligning to TRBD1. Germline-derived CDR1 and CDR2 are SNHLY and FYNNEI. The CDR3 spans 15 residues. J lost 0 bases, V lost 6 bases, and 6 bases had no gene match. CDR3 protein: CASRTNRGSTDTQYF. CDR3 sequence (DNA): TGTGCCAGCAGGACCAACAGGGGAAGCACAGATACGCAGTATTTT.

In this sample, this clonotype is large (0.1 to 1%). The rearrangement joins TRBV7-6 to TRBJ2-5; 7 nucleotides line up with TRBD1. This CDR3 is 15 amino acids long. Germline-derived CDR1 and CDR2 are SGHVS and FNYEAQ. The J segment lost 3 bases and the V segment lost 5 bases, leaving 9 bases of the junction unmatched. CDR3 DNA sequence: TGTGCCAGCAGCCCCCCCCGGGACAGCGAAGAGACCCAGTACTTC. The encoded protein is CASSPPRDSEETQYF.

V gene TRBV18 combines with J gene TRBJ2-5; D unresolved. With 2 bases removed from V and 2 bases from J, the gap between germline ends came to 6 bases. This CDR3 has 13 residues. The germline V gene encodes CDR1 KGHSH and CDR2 LQKENI. The CDR3 loop reads CASSPGLQETQYF. The CDR3 DNA follows: TGTGCCAGCTCACCAGGCTTACAAGAGACCCAGTACTTC.

V and J are TRBV2 and TRBJ2-5; tentative D call: TRBD1 (6 bases). The germline V gene has CDR1 SNHLY and CDR2 FYNNEI. The V gene lost 8 bases and the J gene lost 6 bases, with 16 bases spanning the gap. The CDR3 sequence is 13 residues long. CDR3 sequence: CASSPGAGKTQYF. The CDR3 DNA sequence: TGTGCCAGCTCTCCAGGGGCAGGGAAGACCCAGTACTTC.

This sequence joins TRBV3-1 and TRBJ2-1; 9 bases align to TRBD2. In germline, CDR1 is LGHDT, CDR2 YNNKEL (reference sequence). This CDR3 contains 14 residues. V lost 1 base and J lost 6; bases outside the gene matches: 1. The DNA for the CDR3 is TGTGCCAGCAGCCAAGGGCGGGAGGGCAATGAGCAGTTCTTC. Translated: CASSQGREGNEQFF.

This clonotype has a handful of counts. The chain uses TRBV6-2 or TRBV6-3 and TRBJ2-1; the match to TRBD2 covers 9 bases. V lost 8 bases and J lost 3; bases outside the gene matches: 5. The germline V gene encodes CDR1 MNHEY and CDR2 SVGEGT. This CDR3 has 14 amino acids. CDR3 amino acids: CASEAGGYYNEQFF. DNA for the CDR3: TGTGCCAGCGAGGCGGGAGGGTACTACAATGAGCAGTTCTTC.

V is TRBV29-1 and J is TRBJ2-7, with D unresolved. V was cut by 7 bases and J by 4 bases, with 14 bases left in between. Germline V gene data show CDR1 as SQVTM and CDR2 as ANQGSEA. The CDR3 covers 12 residues. The CDR3 spells CSALFTRYEQYF. The CDR3 coding sequence is TGCAGCGCCCTGTTTACAAGATACGAGCAGTACTTC.

The chain couples TRBV20-1 to TRBJ2-3; 8 nucleotides line up with TRBD1. This CDR3 is 12 amino acids long. CDR1 and CDR2 (germline): DFQATT, SNEGSKA (reference sequence). In nucleotides, the CDR3 is TGCAGCATAACGACAGGGGCAGATACGCAGTATTTT. Amino acid sequence: CSITTGADTQYF.

In nucleotides, the CDR3 is TGTGCCAGCAGCTTAGGGGGACAGAGCACAGATACGCAGTATTTT. Translated: CASSLGGQSTDTQYF. V gene TRBV5-4 combines with J gene TRBJ2-3; 7 positions match TRBD1. With 2 bases clipped from V and 0 bases from J, the junction kept 3 bases outside the gene matches. The V gene's germline CDR1 is SGHNT and CDR2 YYREEE (reference sequence). The CDR3 is made up of 15 amino acids.

The chain employs TRBV28 and TRBJ2-5; no reliable D call. V lost 3 bases and J lost 5, with 10 bases in between. Germline CDR1 reads MDHEN; CDR2 reads SYDVKM. The CDR3 is made up of 13 amino acids. CDR3 in DNA: TGTGCCAGCAGTTTTCAGGCGCCTGAGACCCAGTACTTC. Its translation: CASSFQAPETQYF.

In the case of this clonotype: At one boundary the junction diverges from the germline segment, which might be a read error. CDR3 loop: CASSFLWLGEQFF. The CDR3 DNA reads as TGTGCTAGCAGCTTCCTCTGGCTTGGTGAGCAGTTCTTC. The gene calls are TRBV7-7 and TRBJ2-1, with D uncertain. This CDR3 contains 13 residues. The germline CDR1 and CDR2 sequences are SSHAT and FNYEAQ (reference sequence).

V and J are TRBV5-1 and TRBJ2-7, with 7 bases fitting TRBD2. This CDR3 comprises 17 residues. CDR1 is SGHRS, CDR2 YFSETQ, per germline. V lost 0 bases to trimming and J lost 2 bases; unmatched junction nucleotides: 11. The CDR3 loop is CASSLGPGASGAYEQYF. The CDR3 DNA follows: TGCGCCAGCAGCTTGGGCCCTGGGGCTAGCGGAGCCTACGAGCAGTACTTC.

This chain joins TRBV6-1 and TRBJ2-7; 9 nucleotides match TRBD1. J lost 4 bases, V lost 1 base, and 5 bases had no gene match. This CDR3 has 15 amino acids. CDR1 MNHNS and CDR2 SASEGT come from the germline V gene. The CDR3 DNA follows: TGTGCCAGCAGTGAAGGGACAGGGGCGATGTACGAGCAGTACTTC. Encoded protein: CASSEGTGAMYEQYF.

Only a few counts were recorded for this clonotype. The rearrangement joins TRBV28 to TRBJ2-2; 7 bases fit TRBD1. This CDR3 contains 16 residues. V shed 7 bases, J shed 1 base, and the junction held 9 bases outside the gene matches. The germline V gene encodes CDR1 MDHEN and CDR2 SYDVKM. The CDR3 loop is CASNLYRGLNTGELFF. The CDR3 DNA follows: TGTGCCAGCAACCTTTACAGGGGTCTGAACACCGGGGAGCTGTTTTTT.

The V call is TRBV2, the J call TRBJ2-5, with D uncertain. Trimming cost V 4 bases and J 0 bases, with 6 bases left between them. Germline V gives CDR1 SNHLY, CDR2 FYNNEI. The CDR3 is 13 residues long. Written as DNA, the CDR3 is TGTGCCAGCAGTGTCGTGTACCAAGAGACCCAGTACTTC. Protein product: CASSVVYQETQYF.